This passage covers 15 T cell receptor beta chains from one sample sequenced in a study of blood T cells in healthy people across ages (dated by TCRdb to about 2015). Libraries were made using 5' RACE. The sequencer listed for this sample is Illumina HiSeq 2500. A second PCR of roughly 6 to 12 cycles was performed with a sample-barcoded 5' primer and a J-beta primer mix. TCRdb reworked the public reads: Q25 trimming with fastp, MiXCR clone assembly, productive beta chains retained. All rows with the same CDR3 protein become a single entry with the most common DNA and genes. The sample table holds hundreds of thousands of distinct CDR3 sequences, of which just over 55% were seen once. The top ten constitute around a quarter of the sample. Material for sequencing was blood. The receptors shown here come from a man aged 40-49 years in good health.

In its sample, this clonotype was seen a few times. V gene TRBV15 combines with J gene TRBJ2-7; TRBD1 is a possible D gene (6 bases). The germline V and J ends were trimmed by 5 bases and 2 bases, with 13 bases remaining between them. The CDR3 is 14 amino acids. Germline CDR1 and CDR2: LNHNV and YYDKDF (reference sequence). In nucleotides, the CDR3 is TGTGCCACCAGCCGCGACTGGACAGCCTACGAGCAGTACTTC. Its protein is CATSRDWTAYEQYF.

This chain connects TRBV3-1 to TRBJ1-3; D is uncertain. CDR1 LGHDT and CDR2 YNNKEL come from the germline V gene (reference sequence). The V end lost 4 bases, the J end lost 0 bases, and 10 bases lay between the germline ends. This CDR3 is 15 amino acids long. CDR3: CASSPNRASGNTIYF. CDR3 nucleotides: TGTGCCAGCAGCCCCAATAGGGCCTCTGGAAACACCATATATTTT. The whole variable domain, remainder taken from reference TRBV3-1 and TRBJ1-3, is DTAVSQTPKYLVTQMGNDKSIKCEQNLGHDTMYWYKQDSKKFLKIMFSYNNKELIINETVPNRFSPKSPDKAHLNLHINSLELGDSAVYFCASSPNRASGNTIYFGEGSWLTVV.

The chain has TRBV28 and TRBJ1-5; D gene unclear. The length of the CDR3 is 14 residues. Looked up from germline, CDR1 is MDHEN and CDR2 is SYDVKM. With 1 base removed from V and 2 bases from J, the gap between germline ends came to 6 bases. The chain's CDR3 is CASSLYRGNQPQHF. CDR3 coding DNA: TGTGCCAGCAGTTTATACCGGGGCAATCAGCCCCAGCATTTT.

This clonotype was counted between two and nine times. The V and J genes are TRBV6-5 and TRBJ2-6; D may be TRBD1 or TRBD2 (5 bases each). The CDR3 spans 17 residues. Trimming cost V 2 bases and J 0 bases, with 11 bases left between them. Germline CDR1 and CDR2: MNHEY and SVGAGI. The CDR3 loop is CASSYPGPSSGANVLTF. The CDR3 nucleotides read TGTGCCAGCAGTTACCCGGGACCTAGCTCTGGGGCCAACGTCCTGACTTTC.

This clonotype appeared a few times. V usage is TRBV6-2 or TRBV6-3 and J usage is TRBJ2-1, with 12 bases that match TRBD2. The germline CDR1 and CDR2 sequences are MNHEY and SVGEGT. The CDR3 runs to 14 residues. J gave up 7 bases and V 8 bases, and 6 bases lay outside the gene matches. The CDR3 DNA reads as TGTGCCAGCGCAGCTAGCGGGAGGGGGAATGAGCAGTTCTTC. Its protein product is CASAASGRGNEQFF.

The rearrangement uses TRBV29-1 and TRBJ2-5; 8 bases align to TRBD1. Germline lookup yields CDR1 SQVTM and CDR2 ANQGSEA. The CDR3 extends over 13 amino acids. V shed 7 bases and J 9 bases; nucleotides not matched to a gene: 13. The CDR3 nucleotides are TGCAGCGCCGCAGGACAGGGCTATCAGGCCCAGTACTTC. Protein: CSAAGQGYQAQYF.

The CDR3 sequence is CASSYSVEATSGSYEQYF. For the CDR3, the DNA is TGTGCCAGCAGTTACTCGGTCGAGGCAACTAGCGGGAGCTACGAGCAGTACTTC. The chain combines TRBV6-2 or TRBV6-3 with TRBJ2-7, with 11 nucleotides matching TRBD2. V was clipped by 0 bases and J by 3 bases; unmatched bases: 10. This CDR3 comprises 18 residues. CDR1 and CDR2 from the germline V gene are MNHEY and SVGEGT.

The rearrangement uses TRBV9 and TRBJ2-3; D remains unclear. Germline CDR1 is SGDLS and CDR2 is YYNGEE. The CDR3 is 17 amino acids. Trimming removed 0 bases from V and 1 base from J, with 15 bases in between. The DNA for the CDR3 is TGTGCCAGCAGCGTAGAGGGTACTTTCGGCGGCACAGATACGCAGTATTTT. It codes for CASSVEGTFGGTDTQYF.

The chain couples TRBV2 to TRBJ2-6, with D possibly matching TRBD2 (6 bases). Trimming took 11 bases from V and 0 from J, leaving 14 bases between them. This CDR3 region has 15 residues. From germline, CDR1 is SNHLY and CDR2 FYNNEI. The CDR3 region has the DNA TGTGCCGGCCAAGCGGGTTCCTCTGGGGCCAACGTCCTGACTTTC. Translation: CAGQAGSSGANVLTF.

The table lists this clonotype with a few counts. The rearrangement uses TRBV7-8 and TRBJ2-3, with D possibly matching TRBD1 (5 bases). The germline V and J ends were trimmed by 0 bases and 3 bases, with 10 bases remaining between them. CDR3 length: 15 amino acids. Germline CDR1 SGHVS, CDR2 FQNEAQ. The CDR3 reads CASSLAAGRTDTQYF. The CDR3 DNA reads TGTGCCAGCAGCTTAGCTGCAGGGCGGACAGATACGCAGTATTTT.

The chain recombines TRBV4-1 with TRBJ1-6; 7 bases are a match to TRBD1. J lost 5 bases, V lost 3 bases, and 4 bases had no gene match. The CDR3 extends over 15 amino acids. Germline CDR1 MGHRA, CDR2 YSYEKL. CDR3 in amino acids: CASSHSGQDNSPLHF. CDR3 nucleotides: TGCGCCAGCAGCCACTCCGGACAGGATAATTCACCCCTCCACTTT.

This chain joins TRBV10-3 and TRBJ1-2, with a possible D match to TRBD1 (6 bases). The V end was cut by 11 bases, the J end by 8 bases, with 15 bases between. The CDR3 sequence is 11 residues long. The germline V gene encodes CDR1 ENHRY and CDR2 SYGVKD. CDR3 amino acids: CAVIGGGGYTF. CDR3 coding DNA: TGTGCCGTCATTGGTGGGGGCGGCTACACCTTC.

The rearrangement joins TRBV10-3 to TRBJ2-3; TRBD1 aligns across 7 bases. Germline V CDR1 and CDR2: ENHRY, SYGVKD. The CDR3 is 15 amino acids. The V gene end was trimmed by 10 bases and the J gene end by 4 bases; junction bases not matched to a gene: 14. CDR3 sequence (DNA): TGTGCCACCACGGTTACCGTAACAGGGGCAGATACGCAGTATTTT. Protein product: CATTVTVTGADTQYF.

This sequence joins TRBV28 and TRBJ2-2; D gene uncertain. Germline V gives CDR1 MDHEN, CDR2 SYDVKM. The CDR3 loop spans 14 amino acids. V lost 10 bases to trimming and J lost 0 bases, with 12 bases between them. The CDR3 region has the DNA TGTGCCATCCCGGTGGGGACGAACACCGGGGAGCTGTTTTTT. Protein: CAIPVGTNTGELFF.

The genes are TRBV4-2 and TRBJ2-1, with D uncertain. The V gene lost 7 bases and the J gene lost 1 base, with 11 bases spanning the gap. This CDR3 is 14 amino acids long. Germline CDR1 and CDR2: LGHNA and YNFKEQ. CDR3 region: CASTREWSYNEQFF. CDR3 DNA sequence: TGTGCCAGCACAAGAGAGTGGTCCTACAATGAGCAGTTCTTC.